The 5 T cell receptor beta chains listed next were all sequenced from one sample in a study of cytomegalovirus exposure and HLA in healthy donors. Primers: 60 Vbeta forward and 13 Jbeta reverse. The method was immunoSEQ multiplex PCR; TCRdb's version includes in-frame clones alone and lacks a portion of them. The sample has 150,000 to 200,000 clones; 77% are singletons. The sequenced material came from PBMCs. The receptors here all came from a man aged 18-30 years in good health and CMV-seronegative.

The chain has TRBV18 and TRBJ2-5; TRBD2 agrees at 8 bases. V lost 0 bases, J lost 3 bases, and 6 bases stayed unmatched. The CDR3 extends over 16 amino acids. Germline CDR1 reads KGHSH; CDR2 reads LQKENI. The CDR3 region is CASSPPGTRKKETQYF. CDR3 nucleotides: TGTGCCAGCTCACCACCGGGGACTAGAAAGAAAGAGACCCAGTACTTC.

The chain recombines TRBV6-5 with TRBJ1-2, with no clear D. The CDR3 runs to 12 residues. Trimming took 7 bases from V and 8 from J, leaving 14 bases between them. Germline values: CDR1 MNHEY, CDR2 SVGAGI. This CDR3 is CASIGVVRGYTF. The CDR3 DNA reads TGTGCCAGCATCGGGGTGGTTCGGGGCTACACCTTC.

This clone was seen once. As DNA, the CDR3 is TGTGCCAGCAGCCAAGACACAGAAGGGGCTAACTATGGCTACACCTTC. This sequence encodes CASSQDTEGANYGYTF. The J gene is TRBJ1-2, the V gene TRBV4-2; maybe TRBD1 (5 bases). The CDR3 sequence is 16 residues long. Trimming took off 0 bases at V and 0 bases at J, with 11 bases between the two ends. CDR1 and CDR2 (germline): LGHNA, YNFKEQ.

The genes are TRBV7-2 and TRBJ2-7; weak D call: TRBD2 (6 bases). Germline assignment: CDR1 SGHTA and CDR2 FQGNSA. The CDR3 is made up of 18 amino acids. V was cut by 4 bases and J by 0 bases, with 22 bases left in between. CDR3 coding DNA: TGTGCCAGCAGCTCGATCACTGCGGGGCGGGTACACTCCTACGAGCAGTACTTC. This gives the protein CASSSITAGRVHSYEQYF.

This clone was seen only once. J is TRBJ2-7 and V is TRBV19, with D possibly TRBD2 on 5 matching bases. This CDR3 is 16 amino acids long. With 7 bases removed from V and 2 bases from J, the gap between germline ends came to 21 bases. In germline, CDR1 is LNHDA, CDR2 SQIVND (reference sequence). Written as DNA, the CDR3 is TGTGCCAGTAAAAATACTCGAGGGCCTCCTACCTACGAGCAGTACTTC. It is translated as CASKNTRGPPTYEQYF.